This T cell receptor beta chain was sequenced in a study of Graves' ophthalmopathy and Graves' hyperthyroidism. The germline CDR1 and CDR2 sequences are MNHEY and SVGAGI. The CDR3 length is 14 residues. Trimming cost V 5 bases and J 5 bases, with 15 bases left between them. Establishment of the diagnosis relied upon clinical symptoms, serum thyroxine, TRAb, thyroid ultrasound and orbital computed tomography. Investigators amplified TCR beta CDR3 regions from RNA transcripts. An opening RT-PCR round employed HTBI primers and preceded a second-round multiplex PCR. TCRdb reprocessed the multiplex PCR reads with MiXCR, giving one entry per CDR3 protein. The data show 900,000 to 1,200,000 distinct CDR3 sequences, about two fifths seen once. Study-wide results and limits: A model built from 13 signatures distinguished ophthalmopathy from stable hyperthyroidism with 85% to 90% sensitivity and 81.08% specificity.

Remarks on this clonotype: What it binds is unknown.

The source is an adult man with Graves' hyperthyroidism. Sequenced material: peripheral blood or thyroid tissue (not recorded which). The chain joins TRBV6-5 to TRBJ2-5, with D possibly matching TRBD1 (7 bases). The CDR3, as DNA: TGTGCCAGCAGTCCGGCAGGGGGGAAGGAGACCCAGTACTTC. Translation: CASSPAGGKETQYF.